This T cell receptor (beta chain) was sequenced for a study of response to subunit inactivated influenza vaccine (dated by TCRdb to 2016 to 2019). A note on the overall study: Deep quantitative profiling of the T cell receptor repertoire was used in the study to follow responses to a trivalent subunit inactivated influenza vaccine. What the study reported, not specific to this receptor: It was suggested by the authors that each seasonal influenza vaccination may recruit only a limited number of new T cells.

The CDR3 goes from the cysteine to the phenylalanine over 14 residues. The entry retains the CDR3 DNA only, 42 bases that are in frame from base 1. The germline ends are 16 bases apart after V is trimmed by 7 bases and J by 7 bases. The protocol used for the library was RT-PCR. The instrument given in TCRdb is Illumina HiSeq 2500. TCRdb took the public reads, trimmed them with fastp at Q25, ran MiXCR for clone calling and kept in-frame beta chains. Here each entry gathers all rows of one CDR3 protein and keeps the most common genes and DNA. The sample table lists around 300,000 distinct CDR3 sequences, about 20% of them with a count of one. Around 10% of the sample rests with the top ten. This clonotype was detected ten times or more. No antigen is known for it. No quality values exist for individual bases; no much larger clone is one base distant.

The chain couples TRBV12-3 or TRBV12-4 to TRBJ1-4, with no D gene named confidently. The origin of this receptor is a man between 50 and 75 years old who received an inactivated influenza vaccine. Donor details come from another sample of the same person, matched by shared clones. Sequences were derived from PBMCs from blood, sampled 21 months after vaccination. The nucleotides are TGTGCCAGCAAACGCACGGGTCCTTTTGAAAAACTGTTTTTT. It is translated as CASKRTGPFEKLFF.